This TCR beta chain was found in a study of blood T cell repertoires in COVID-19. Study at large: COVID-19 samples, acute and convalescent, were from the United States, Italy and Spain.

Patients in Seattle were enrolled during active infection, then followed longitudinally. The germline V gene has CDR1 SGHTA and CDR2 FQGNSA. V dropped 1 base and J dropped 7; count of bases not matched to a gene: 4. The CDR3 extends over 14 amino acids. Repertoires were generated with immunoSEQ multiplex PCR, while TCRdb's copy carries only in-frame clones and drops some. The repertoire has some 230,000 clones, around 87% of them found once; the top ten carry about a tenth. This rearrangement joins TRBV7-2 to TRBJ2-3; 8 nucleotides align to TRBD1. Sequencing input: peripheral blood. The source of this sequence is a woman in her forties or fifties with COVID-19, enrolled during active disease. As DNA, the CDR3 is TGTGCCAGCAGCTTAGGGACAGGGAGGCATACGCAGTATTTT. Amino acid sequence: CASSLGTGRHTQYF.